This T cell receptor (beta chain) was captured in a study of vaccination and CD4 T cells after COVID-19. Treatment in this sample: 10-day PBMC culture with coronavirus spike peptide pools or control peptides (ViraFEST assay). A note on this clonotype: The antigen is unknown.

This CDR3 is built from 15 residues. The V gene end was trimmed by 1 base and the J gene end by 8 bases; junction bases not matched to a gene: 7. From germline, CDR1 is LNHDA and CDR2 SQIVND (reference sequence). The assay that was used to sequence DNA from cultured CD4+ T cells was the Oncomine TCR Beta short-read assay. TCRdb reanalysed the PCR reads using MiXCR and keeps one entry per CDR3 protein. The top ten hold approximately 15% of the sample, which has more than 15,000 distinct CDR3 sequences, approximately 29% seen once. V gene TRBV19 combines with J gene TRBJ2-1; the match to TRBD2 covers 8 bases. The clonotype originates from a human donor with COVID-19. The sequenced material came from cultured CD4+ T cells from blood. The CDR3 is CASSIVGGAEDEQFF. The CDR3 coding sequence is TGTGCCAGTAGTATAGTCGGGGGGGCCGAAGATGAGCAGTTCTTC.